This TCR beta chain is from a study of CD8+ T cells in alopecia areata (dated by TCRdb to the late 2010s). Regarding the research as a whole: The treated patients, all with moderate-to-severe alopecia areata, were enrolled in an open-label pilot trial of oral tofacitinib given at 5 to 10 mg twice daily. RNA was extracted with the PAXgene miRNA kit for fixed scalp, the miRNeasy kit for PBMCs, and the RNeasy kit for mouse skin. On the human side, TCRbeta sequencing was run on scalp tissue and on sorted CD4+ and CD8+ peripheral blood T cells from healthy controls and from alopecia areata patients with either patchy or totalis/universalis disease. Patients received tofacitinib for 6 to 18 months and were then followed off drug for 6 months to check for delayed response and recurrence. High-throughput TCRbeta sequencing was used to examine T cell clonal expansion in alopecia areata in both the C3H/HeJ mouse model and human patients. Biopsies were taken from tofacitinib-treated patients at baseline and at 4 and 24 weeks of treatment, and a later scalp biopsy was taken in several of the tofacitinib-treated patients. For the treated patients, the SALT score, which quantifies what percentage of scalp surface area is affected, served as the measure of disease severity. TCRbeta CDR3 regions were amplified by immunoSEQ multiplex PCR with 35 Vbeta forward and 13 Jbeta reverse primers. Scalp clonality was compared among normal scalp (n=4), patchy alopecia areata scalp (n=8), and alopecia totalis/universalis scalp (n=8).

What this sample's time point label stands for: around 28 days on oral tofacitinib. The treatment or condition label of this sample denotes: oral pan-JAK inhibitor, 5-10 mg twice daily. Lesional scalp punch biopsies and peripheral blood were obtained from alopecia areata patients. PBMCs were separated by density centrifugation and stained for CD3, CD4 and CD8, after which CD4+ and CD8+ T cells were sorted on a FACSAria. Overall study outcomes, separate from this receptor: Compared with normal scalp, lesional scalp, particularly in alopecia totalis/universalis, had higher clonality and more expanded CD8+ clones, which suggests antigenic drive. Scalp clonality and the number of expanded CD8+ clones among the top 100 scalp clones were significantly decreased by tofacitinib. TCR sequences shared between patients were less clear than in mice, possibly partly because of HLA diversity in the patient population. Resident alphabeta T cells in normal human skin are also sequenced, complicating scalp TCR repertoire analysis, unlike mouse skin dominated by gammadelta T cells. Many expanded lesional clones were found to persist in scalp and blood during tofacitinib treatment, and relapse after treatment cessation may be partly explained by this persistence. The treated cohort was small, with a single nonresponder, so links between baseline CD8+ expansion and response need larger studies.

The method was the immunoSEQ multiplex PCR assay. RNA was extracted from all samples and reverse transcribed into cDNA, which served as template for TCR sequencing. SuperScript III was used to make first-strand cDNA, primed with a 2:1 mix of oligo-dT and random hexamers. A synthetic immune receptor repertoire was used to gauge amplification bias, and whatever bias remained was removed computationally. The source study handled its data this way. Raw reads were preprocessed for error removal, and CDR3 was defined according to IMGT conventions as running from the conserved cysteine to phenylalanine. Clonality was computed by normalizing Shannon entropy by log2 of the number of productive unique TCRs and subtracting the result from 1. Whether scalp clones were CD4 or CD8 was inferred by matching scalp TCRbeta sequences against CD4 and CD8 repertoires sorted from blood. TCRdb obtained this table from immuneACCESS and retained in-frame rearrangements with V and J assigned. These tables miss some clones; where compared with another copy, unresolved V genes account for less than half of the shortfall, and the remainder is unexplained. V and J calls and clone size are those listed in that table; D and trimming were worked out from the DNA. The sample data list about 220,000 clones, and 50% to 70% of these were observed just once. The top ten clonotypes cover roughly 1.5% of the sample.

Comment on this clone: Its antigen remains undetermined. No qualities accompany the bases; no much larger clone lies one base away.

The junction shows trimming of 0 bases on V and 0 bases on J, plus 15 bases between the germline ends. The CDR3 sequence holds 17 residues, the cysteine and phenylalanine included. Only the CDR3 DNA stays, 51 bases, in frame from base 1. Per the germline V gene, SGHRS is the CDR1 and YFSETQ is the CDR2. This TCR came from a human donor with alopecia areata. The rearranged chain carries TRBV5-1 and TRBJ1-1; no D segment can be confidently identified. The input for sequencing was CD4+ T cells sorted from blood, taken at week 4, from a patient treated with tofacitinib. The nucleotide sequence is given as TGCGCCAGCAGCTTGGATTGGGGAAGCCGAATGAACACTGAAGCTTTCTTT. This gives the protein CASSLDWGSRMNTEAFF. Where the CDR3 stops, the reference TRBV5-1 and TRBJ1-1 genes take over; the full variable domain is KAGVTQTPRYLIKTRGQQVTLSCSPISGHRSVSWYQQTPGQGLQFLFEYFSETQRNKGNFPGRFSGRQFSNSRSEMNVSTLELGDSALYLCASSLDWGSRMNTEAFFGQGTRLTVV.